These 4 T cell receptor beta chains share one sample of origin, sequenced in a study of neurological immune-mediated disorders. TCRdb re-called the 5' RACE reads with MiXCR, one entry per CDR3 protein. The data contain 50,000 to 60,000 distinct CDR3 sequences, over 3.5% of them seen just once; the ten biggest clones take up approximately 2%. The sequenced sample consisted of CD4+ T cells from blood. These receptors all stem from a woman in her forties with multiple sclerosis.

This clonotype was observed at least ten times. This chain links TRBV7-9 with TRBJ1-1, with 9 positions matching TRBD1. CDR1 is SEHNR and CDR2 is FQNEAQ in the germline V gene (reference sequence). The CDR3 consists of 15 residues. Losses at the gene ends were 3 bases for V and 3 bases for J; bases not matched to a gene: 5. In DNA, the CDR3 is TGTGCCAGCAGCTTTTGGACAGGGGTAGACACTGAAGCTTTCTTT. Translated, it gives CASSFWTGVDTEAFF.

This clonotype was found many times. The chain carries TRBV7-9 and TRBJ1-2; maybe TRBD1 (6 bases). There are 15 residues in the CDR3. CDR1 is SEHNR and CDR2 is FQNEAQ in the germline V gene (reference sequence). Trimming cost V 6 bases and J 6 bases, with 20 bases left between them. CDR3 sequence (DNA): TGTGCCAGCAGTCACTTGACAGGAGCAAGCAATGGCTACACCTTC. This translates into CASSHLTGASNGYTF. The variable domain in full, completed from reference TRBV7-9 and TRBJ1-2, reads DTGVSQNPRHKITKRGQNVTFRCDPISEHNRLYWYRQTLGQGPEFLTYFQNEAQLEKSRLLSDRFSAERPKGSFSTLEIQRTEQGDSAMYLCASSHLTGASNGYTFGSGTRLTVV.

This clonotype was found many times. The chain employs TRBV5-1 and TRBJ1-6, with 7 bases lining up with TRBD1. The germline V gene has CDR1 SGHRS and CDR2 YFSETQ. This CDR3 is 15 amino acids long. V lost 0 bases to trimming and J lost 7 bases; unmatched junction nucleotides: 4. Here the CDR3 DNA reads TGCGCCAGCAGCTTGGGGGACAGCCCAAATTCACCCCTCCACTTT. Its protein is CASSLGDSPNSPLHF.

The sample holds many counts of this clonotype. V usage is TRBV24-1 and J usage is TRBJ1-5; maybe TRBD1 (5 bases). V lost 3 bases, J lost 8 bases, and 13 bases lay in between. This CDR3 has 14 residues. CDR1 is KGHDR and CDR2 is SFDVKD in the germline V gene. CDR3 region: CATSDARGEKPQHF. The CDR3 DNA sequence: TGTGCCACCAGTGATGCGCGGGGGGAGAAGCCCCAGCATTTT.